This T cell receptor beta chain was sequenced in a study of blood T cell dynamics during melanoma immunotherapy (dated by TCRdb to about 2020). Background on the whole study: Patients had metastatic melanoma and received first-line pembrolizumab or nivolumab plus ipilimumab as standard of care in the United Kingdom. To identify early correlates of response, the study profiled peripheral T cell receptor repertoires in patients with metastatic melanoma before and after one cycle of checkpoint inhibitor therapy. Consecutive patients formed a training cohort, and a further independent group of patients from the same centre was pooled into an external validation set.

Explained via the paper, the time point label denotes: week 3, after first cycle of checkpoint inhibitor. Blood samples were taken at two points: before treatment (T0) and at week 3 (W3), which came after the first cycle of checkpoint blockade. Except for two patients with rapid clinical progression, response was assessed 12 weeks after the first infusion by RECIST 1.1; disease control meant complete response, partial response or stable disease. Patients with prior systemic cancer treatment, concomitant immunosuppressant therapy or synchronous other active malignancies were excluded. To track both circulating cells and T cell turnover, TCR beta was sequenced from bulk PBMC as well as from plasma cell-free DNA. PBMC were isolated from blood with Lymphoprep and SepMate tubes, followed by red cell lysis. DNA from PBMC and sorted T cell subsets was extracted with QIAamp DNA Blood Mini kits. Worth noting for this clone: Its antigen has not been determined. No much larger clonotype is one base removed from it; base qualities were not supplied.

The CDR3 covers 14 residues, taking in both the cysteine and the phenylalanine. Just the 42-base CDR3 DNA is kept, in frame starting at base 1. The germline V gene (reference sequence) specifies SEHNR as CDR1 and FQNEAQ as CDR2. V is shortened by 0 bases, J by 12 bases, and the region joining them spans 18 bases. Broad study findings and their caveats: Patients who later achieved disease control showed a bifurcated PBMC repertoire reorganization at W3, with increased clonality or increased diversity, unlike progressors. The relatively small sample size was acknowledged as potentially limiting generalization of the results. The study could not determine whether the T cell clones driving repertoire changes were melanoma-specific or reflected general immune activation.

A fixed 350 ng of DNA was loaded for every bulk PBMC sample. The immunoSEQ TCRb Assay kit was used according to manufacturer instructions to amplify TCR beta CDR3 sequences from genomic DNA. The KAPA Library Quantification Kit for Illumina platforms was used to quantify the pooled libraries by qPCR. Sequencing of the pooled libraries was done on an Illumina NextSeq 500, with clustering at about 0.6-1.1 pM. From the authors' description of their analysis: Analysis of the TCR data relied on immunoSEQ ANALYZER and the R LymphoSeq package. A rearrangement efficiency score was calculated as productive divided by the sum of productive and non-productive CDR3 sequences. Clonality was assessed using the Gini coefficient and diversity using the Renyi index at alpha=1, with pairwise comparisons between timepoints within each patient. Clonal relatedness, based on an edit distance of 3, and repertoire similarity, based on the Bhattacharyya coefficient, were both computed in LymphoSeq. To classify response, a linear discriminant analysis based on week-3 changes in clonality and diversity was built with the R MASS and caret packages. TCRdb retrieved this table from immuneACCESS and kept in-frame rearrangements only. Not all clones are present; in checked studies, unresolved V genes account for under half, and no reason is known for the remainder. V and J calls and clone size follow that table, whereas D and trimming were derived from the DNA. In this sample the table shows about 7,000 clones, 81% of which occur a single time. The ten largest account for approximately 14% of the sample.

The clonotype originates from a human donor with melanoma. The source material was blood, sampled from a patient treated with checkpoint blockade. The sequence links TRBV7-9 to TRBJ2-7; 5 matching bases give a weak D call of TRBD2. The DNA sequence is as follows: TGTGCCAGCAGCTTAGCGGAACTGCCGGGTCTAGCGTACTTC. This codes for CASSLAELPGLAYF.